This TCR beta chain was identified during a study of blood T cells in healthy people across ages. A word on this clonotype: Its target is unknown.

Study observations and caveats: Significant beta diversity loss was already apparent by age approximately 42, declining roughly linearly.

Germline trimming cut 6 bases from V and 2 bases from J; bases unmatched to any gene: 7. CDR1 is MNHEY and CDR2 is SVGEGT in the germline V gene. This CDR3 has 14 amino acids. Combining a sample-barcoded 5' primer with a J-beta primer mix, a second PCR ran for roughly 7 to 12 cycles. The authors tagged each cDNA molecule using a template-switch adaptor with 12 random nucleotides. At least 3 million CDR3-containing paired-end reads were obtained per sample. MiXCR, run by TCRdb on the 5' RACE reads, gives a single entry per CDR3 protein. The data contain about 670,000 distinct CDR3 sequences, 40% to 65% of them singletons. All donors came from Russia, were Caucasian and healthy, and spanned ages roughly 6 to 95.

This clonotype was obtained from a woman over 75 in good health. The chain has TRBV6-2 or TRBV6-3 and TRBJ2-7; 7 nucleotides line up with TRBD2. Source material: blood. The CDR3 protein is CASRQAGPAYEQYF. CDR3 nucleotides: TGTGCCAGCAGACAAGCGGGACCTGCCTACGAGCAGTACTTC.